This TCR beta chain came from a study of shared clonotypes between healthy human individuals. General study results and limits: Generation probabilities were higher for clonotypes shared across all four sorted-subset donors than for unshared ones. Having only a few donors restricted how much genetic and exposure-history diversity was captured.

This CDR3 contains 14 residues. CDR1 SGHDT and CDR2 YYEEEE come from the germline V gene. V trimming: 1 base; J trimming: 5 bases; junction bases outside the gene matches: 2. Per the authors' pipeline: Owing to the provision of junction-only sequences devoid of quality scores by immunoSEQ, filtering differed. Generated by immunoSEQ multiplex PCR, the TCRdb table keeps only in-frame clones and is missing some. V, J and clone size are those of that table, while D and trimming were read from the DNA. The sample includes some 1.5 million clones, roughly 96% of them seen just once. In regard to this clone: What it recognizes is unknown.

The chain couples TRBV5-6 to TRBJ2-2, with 7 bases fitting TRBD2. The specimen was naive CD4+ T cells sorted from blood. Subset in this sample: CD45RA+ positively selected. This TCR was recovered from a young man in good health. The CDR3 DNA reads TGTGCCAGCAGCTTGTCCGGGGGGACCGGGGAGCTGTTTTTT. This translates into CASSLSGGTGELFF.